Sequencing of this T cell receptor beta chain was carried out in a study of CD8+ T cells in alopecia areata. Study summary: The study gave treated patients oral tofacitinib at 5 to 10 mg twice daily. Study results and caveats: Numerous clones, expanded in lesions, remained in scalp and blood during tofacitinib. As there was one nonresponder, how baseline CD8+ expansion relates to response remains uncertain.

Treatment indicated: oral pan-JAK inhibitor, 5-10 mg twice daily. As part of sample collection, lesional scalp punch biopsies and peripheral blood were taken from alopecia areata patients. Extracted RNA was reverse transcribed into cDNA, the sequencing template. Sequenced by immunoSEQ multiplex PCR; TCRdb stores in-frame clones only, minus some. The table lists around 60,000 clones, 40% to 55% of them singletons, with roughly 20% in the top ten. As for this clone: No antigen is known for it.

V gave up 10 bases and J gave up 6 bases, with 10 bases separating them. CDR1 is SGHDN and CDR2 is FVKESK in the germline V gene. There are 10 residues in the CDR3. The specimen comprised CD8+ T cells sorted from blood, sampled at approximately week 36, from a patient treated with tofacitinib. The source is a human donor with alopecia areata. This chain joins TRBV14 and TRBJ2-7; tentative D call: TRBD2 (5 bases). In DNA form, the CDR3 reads TGTGCCATCCAGCGGACCGAGCAGTACTTC. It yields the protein CAIQRTEQYF.